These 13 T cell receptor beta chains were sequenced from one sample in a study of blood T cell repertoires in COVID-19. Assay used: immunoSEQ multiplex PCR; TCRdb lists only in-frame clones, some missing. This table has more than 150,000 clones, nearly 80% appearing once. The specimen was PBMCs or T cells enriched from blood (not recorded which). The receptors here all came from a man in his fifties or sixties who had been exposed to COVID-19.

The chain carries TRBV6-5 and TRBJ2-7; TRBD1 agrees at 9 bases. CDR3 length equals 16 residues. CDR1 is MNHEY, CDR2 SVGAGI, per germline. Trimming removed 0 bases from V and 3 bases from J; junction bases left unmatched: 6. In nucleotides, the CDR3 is TGTGCCAGCAGTTACTCGTTAGGGACAGGGTACTACGAGCAGTACTTC. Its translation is CASSYSLGTGYYEQYF.

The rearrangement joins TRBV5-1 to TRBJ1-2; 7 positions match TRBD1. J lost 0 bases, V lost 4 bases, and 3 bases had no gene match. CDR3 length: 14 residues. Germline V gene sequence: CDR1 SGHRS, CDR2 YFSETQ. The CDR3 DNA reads TGCGCCAGCAGCCAGGGACAGACTAACTATGGCTACACCTTC. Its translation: CASSQGQTNYGYTF.

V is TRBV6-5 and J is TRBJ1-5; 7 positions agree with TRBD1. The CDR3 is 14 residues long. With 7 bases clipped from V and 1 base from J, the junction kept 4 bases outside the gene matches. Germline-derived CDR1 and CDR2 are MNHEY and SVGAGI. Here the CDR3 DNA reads TGTGCCAGCAAACAGGGGAAGAGCAATCAGCCCCAGCATTTT. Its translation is CASKQGKSNQPQHF.

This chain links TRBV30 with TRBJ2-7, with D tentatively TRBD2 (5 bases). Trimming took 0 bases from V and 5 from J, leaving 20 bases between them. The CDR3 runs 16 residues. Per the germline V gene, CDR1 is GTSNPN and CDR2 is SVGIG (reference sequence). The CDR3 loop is CAWSVGGGGLRDEQYF. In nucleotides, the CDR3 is TGTGCCTGGAGTGTAGGAGGCGGCGGTCTTAGGGACGAGCAGTACTTC.

Here the CDR3 DNA reads TGCAGCGCCAGTTATGGCTACACCTTC. Its translation is CSASYGYTF. V gene TRBV29-1 combines with J gene TRBJ1-2, with D hard to call. V gave up 7 bases and J gave up 5 bases, with 5 bases separating them. The CDR3 runs 9 residues. Looked up from germline, CDR1 is SQVTM and CDR2 is ANQGSEA.

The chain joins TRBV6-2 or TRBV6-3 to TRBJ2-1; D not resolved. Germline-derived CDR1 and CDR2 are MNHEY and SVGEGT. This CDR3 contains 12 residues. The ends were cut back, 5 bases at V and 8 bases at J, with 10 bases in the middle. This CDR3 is CASSNARDEQFF. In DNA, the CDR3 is TGTGCCAGCAGTAACGCTCGCGATGAGCAGTTCTTC.

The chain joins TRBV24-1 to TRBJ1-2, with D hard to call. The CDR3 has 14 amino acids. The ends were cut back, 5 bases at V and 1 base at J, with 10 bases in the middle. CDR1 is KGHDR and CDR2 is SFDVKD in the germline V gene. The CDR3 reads CATSGGTHNYGYTF. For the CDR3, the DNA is TGTGCCACCAGTGGAGGAACCCATAACTATGGCTACACCTTC.

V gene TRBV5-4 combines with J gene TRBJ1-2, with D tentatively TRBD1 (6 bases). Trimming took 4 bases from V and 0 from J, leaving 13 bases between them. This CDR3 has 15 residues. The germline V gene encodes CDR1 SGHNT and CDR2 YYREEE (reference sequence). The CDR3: CASSPGTGTNYGYTF. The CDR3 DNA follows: TGTGCCAGCAGCCCCGGAACAGGGACTAACTATGGCTACACCTTC.

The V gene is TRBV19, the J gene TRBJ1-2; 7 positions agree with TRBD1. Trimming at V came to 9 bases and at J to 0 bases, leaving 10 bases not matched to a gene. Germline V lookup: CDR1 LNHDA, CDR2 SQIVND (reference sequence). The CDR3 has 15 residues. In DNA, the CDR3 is TGTGCCAGCTGGACCTGGGACAGCACTAACTATGGCTACACCTTC. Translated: CASWTWDSTNYGYTF.

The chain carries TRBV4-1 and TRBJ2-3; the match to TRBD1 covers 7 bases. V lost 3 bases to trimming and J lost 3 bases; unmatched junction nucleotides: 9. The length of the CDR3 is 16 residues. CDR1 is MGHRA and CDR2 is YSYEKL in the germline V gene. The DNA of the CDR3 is TGCGCCAGCAGCCAGGAACAGGGGATAGGGACAGATACGCAGTATTTT. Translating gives CASSQEQGIGTDTQYF.

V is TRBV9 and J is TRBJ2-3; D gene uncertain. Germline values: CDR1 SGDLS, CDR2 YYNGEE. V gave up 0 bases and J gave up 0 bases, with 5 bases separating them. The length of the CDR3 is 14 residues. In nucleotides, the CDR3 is TGTGCCAGCAGCGTAGGCGGCAGCACAGATACGCAGTATTTT. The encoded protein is CASSVGGSTDTQYF.

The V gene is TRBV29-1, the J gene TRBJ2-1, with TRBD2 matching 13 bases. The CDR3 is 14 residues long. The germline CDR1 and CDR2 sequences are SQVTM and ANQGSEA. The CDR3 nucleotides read TGCAGTACAATTGGACTAGCGGGAGTTCATGAGCAGTTCTTC. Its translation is CSTIGLAGVHEQFF.

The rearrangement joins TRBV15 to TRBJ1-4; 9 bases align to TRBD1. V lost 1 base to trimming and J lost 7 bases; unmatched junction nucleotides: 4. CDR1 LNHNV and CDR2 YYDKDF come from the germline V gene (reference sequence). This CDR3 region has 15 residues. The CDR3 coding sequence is TGTGCCACCAGCAGAGGAGGGACAGGGAGTGAAAAACTGTTTTTT. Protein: CATSRGGTGSEKLFF.